The 21 T cell receptor beta chains listed next were all sequenced from one sample in a study of technical replicates of blood from several donors. Sequencing was performed with immunoSEQ multiplex PCR; in TCRdb, only in-frame clones are kept and a portion is missing. Counted here are approximately 85,000 clones, approximately 95% occurring once; the ten biggest clones make up 0.26%. The source material was T cells isolated from PBMCs. Receptor source: a human donor in good health.

The V call is TRBV13, the J call TRBJ2-1; 7 bases agree with TRBD1. Trimming at V came to 6 bases and at J to 4 bases, leaving 6 bases not matched to a gene. Germline CDR1 reads PRHDT; CDR2 reads FYEKMQ (reference sequence). The CDR3 sequence is 14 residues long. The CDR3 DNA reads TGTGCCAGCAGATTCCGGGACAGATACAATGAGCAGTTCTTC. It yields the protein CASRFRDRYNEQFF.

In nucleotides, the CDR3 is TGTGCCAGCAGTTCACAACCCTCCTACGAGCAGTACTTC. It encodes CASSSQPSYEQYF. The chain carries TRBV6-5 and TRBJ2-7, with D hard to call. CDR3 length: 13 amino acids. Germline loops: CDR1 MNHEY, CDR2 SVGAGI. Between the trimmed V and J ends, which lost 4 bases and 0 bases, there was a span of 7 bases.

The chain links TRBV27 to TRBJ1-5, with D tentatively TRBD1 (5 bases). The CDR3 loop spans 16 amino acids. Trimming removed 3 bases at V and 6 bases at J, with 18 bases between. Germline assignment: CDR1 MNHEY and CDR2 SMNVEV (reference sequence). CDR3 loop: CASSFLGQGIVQPQHF. As DNA, the CDR3 is TGTGCCAGCAGTTTTCTGGGGCAGGGAATAGTTCAGCCCCAGCATTTT.

The chain uses TRBV5-6 and TRBJ1-1; 7 nucleotides match TRBD1. V shed 0 bases and J 4 bases; nucleotides not matched to a gene: 3. Germline V gives CDR1 SGHDT, CDR2 YYEEEE. The length of the CDR3 is 14 residues. The CDR3 nucleotides read TGTGCCAGCAGCTTGGAACAGGGGAGCACTGAAGCTTTCTTT. It codes for CASSLEQGSTEAFF.

The chain has TRBV5-1 and TRBJ1-4, with 9 bases identical to TRBD1. The CDR3 has 16 amino acids. J gave up 5 bases and V 1 base, and 6 bases lay outside the gene matches. CDR1 and CDR2 from the germline V gene are SGHRS and YFSETQ. This CDR3 reads CASSLRGGTGNEKLFF. CDR3 nucleotides: TGCGCCAGCAGCTTGAGAGGTGGGACAGGGAATGAAAAACTGTTTTTT. The full variable domain, with the rest looked up from reference TRBV5-1 and TRBJ1-4, is KAGVTQTPRYLIKTRGQQVTLSCSPISGHRSVSWYQQTPGQGLQFLFEYFSETQRNKGNFPGRFSGRQFSNSRSEMNVSTLELGDSALYLCASSLRGGTGNEKLFFGSGTQLSVL.

The chain recombines TRBV28 with TRBJ1-5, with unresolved D. The CDR3 sequence is 14 residues long. V was pared by 5 bases and J by 0 bases, with 8 bases between. CDR1 and CDR2 from the germline V gene are MDHEN and SYDVKM. The CDR3 loop reads CASSKYNSNQPQHF. The CDR3, as DNA: TGTGCCAGCAGTAAATATAATAGCAATCAGCCCCAGCATTTT.

This rearrangement joins TRBV9 to TRBJ2-7; D perhaps matches TRBD2 (6 bases). Germline CDR1 is SGDLS and CDR2 is YYNGEE. This CDR3 is 16 amino acids long. The germline V and J ends were trimmed by 3 bases and 0 bases, with 16 bases remaining between them. The CDR3 DNA sequence: TGTGCCAGCAGCGCCGGTGGAGGGAGGAGCTCCTACGAGCAGTACTTC. Translation gives CASSAGGGRSSYEQYF.

CDR3 in DNA: TGTGCCAGCAGCGATCGGACTAGCGATACAGATACGCAGTATTTT. It is translated as CASSDRTSDTDTQYF. The chain uses TRBV9 and TRBJ2-3; 9 bases match TRBD2. V shed 3 bases, J shed 3 bases, and the junction held 5 bases outside the gene matches. Germline V gene sequence: CDR1 SGDLS, CDR2 YYNGEE. This CDR3 has 15 residues. Looking up the rest from reference TRBV9 and TRBJ2-3 gives the full variable domain: DSGVTQTPKHLITATGQRVTLRCSPRSGDLSVYWYQQSLDQGLQFLIQYYNGEERAKGNILERFSAQQFPDLHSELNLSSLELGDSALYFCASSDRTSDTDTQYFGPGTRLTVL.

The V gene is TRBV2, the J gene TRBJ2-7; D may be TRBD1 (5 bases). Per germline, CDR1 SNHLY and CDR2 FYNNEI. V dropped 4 bases and J dropped 4 bases, with 17 bases sitting between them. This CDR3 has 15 amino acids. The CDR3 DNA sequence: TGTGCCAGCAGTGGTCTGGGGCGCGATAATTACGAGCAGTACTTC. Translation gives CASSGLGRDNYEQYF. The whole variable domain, remainder taken from reference TRBV2 and TRBJ2-7, is EPEVTQTPSHQVTQMGQEVILRCVPISNHLYFYWYRQILGQKVEFLVSFYNNEISEKSEIFDDQFSVERPDGSNFTLKIRSTKLEDSAMYFCASSGLGRDNYEQYFGPGTRLTVT.

This clone was counted once. The CDR3 region has the DNA TGTGCCAGCAGCTTGGGCCAGTTCTCCTACAATGAGCAGTTCTTC. It codes for CASSLGQFSYNEQFF. This sequence joins TRBV5-8 and TRBJ2-1; no firm D call. The germline gives CDR1 SGHTS, CDR2 YDEGEE. CDR3 length equals 15 residues. Trimming removed 0 bases from V and 0 bases from J, with 7 bases in between.

This clone was seen just once. This chain joins TRBV4-1 and TRBJ2-1; D possibly corresponds to TRBD2 (6 bases). Per germline, CDR1 MGHRA and CDR2 YSYEKL. The CDR3 totals 15 residues. Between the trimmed V and J ends, which lost 5 bases and 14 bases, there was a span of 25 bases. The CDR3 here is CASSSLGGGNRREFF. The CDR3 coding sequence is TGCGCCAGCAGCTCACTGGGGGGAGGTAATCGGAGGGAGTTCTTC.

Details on this clone: The same CDR3 also results from other DNA sequences found in this sample. This chain uses TRBV19 with TRBJ2-1; 7 bases are shared with TRBD2. The CDR3 runs to 13 residues. Germline CDR1 reads LNHDA; CDR2 reads SQIVND (reference sequence). V gave up 8 bases and J gave up 4 bases; unmatched junction bases: 5. The CDR3: CASSLGGYNEQFF. As DNA, the CDR3 is TGTGCCAGTTCGCTGGGGGGGTACAATGAGCAGTTCTTC. Using reference TRBV19 and TRBJ2-1 for the parts outside the CDR3, the full variable domain is DGGITQSPKYLFRKEGQNVTLSCEQNLNHDAMYWYRQDPGQGLRLIYYSQIVNDFQKGDIAEGYSVSREKKESFPLTVTSAQKNPTAFYLCASSLGGYNEQFFGPGTRLTVL.

The chain employs TRBV5-5 and TRBJ2-5; 10 bases line up with TRBD1. This CDR3 has 16 residues. J lost 3 bases, V lost 1 base, and 6 bases had no gene match. CDR1 is SGHKS and CDR2 is YYEKEE in the germline V gene (reference sequence). The CDR3 nucleotides read TGTGCCAGCAGCTTGAGGACAGGGGGACGGGAAGAGACCCAGTACTTC. It codes for CASSLRTGGREETQYF.

The V and J genes are TRBV10-1 and TRBJ2-7; D might be TRBD1 (5 bases). Deletions cut 3 bases from V and 13 bases from J, with 28 bases between. In germline, CDR1 is WNHNN, CDR2 SYGVQD (reference sequence). The CDR3 is made up of 16 amino acids. CDR3 in amino acids: CASSDIGFLNRSVPYF. The CDR3 DNA follows: TGCGCCAGCAGTGATATAGGGTTTTTAAACAGGTCTGTCCCCTACTTC.

This clone was seen a single time. The J gene is TRBJ2-7, the V gene TRBV2; D gene uncertain. Deletions cut 8 bases from V and 3 bases from J, with 8 bases between. CDR3 length equals 11 residues. Germline V gene lookup returns CDR1 SNHLY and CDR2 FYNNEI. The chain's CDR3 is CASSSLYEQYF. CDR3 nucleotides: TGTGCCAGCTCGAGCCTCTACGAGCAGTACTTC.

This clone has just one count. V is TRBV30 and J is TRBJ1-1; D gene ambiguous. With 1 base removed from V and 6 bases from J, the gap between germline ends came to 9 bases. Germline V gives CDR1 GTSNPN, CDR2 SVGIG (reference sequence). CDR3 length: 12 residues. The DNA of the CDR3 is TGTGCCTGGAGTGCCTACGATCCTGAAGCTTTCTTT. As protein: CAWSAYDPEAFF.

The V call is TRBV6-5, the J call TRBJ2-1; D is perhaps TRBD2 (5 bases). The V and J ends lost 6 bases and 4 bases respectively, with 10 bases between them. The CDR3 is 13 residues long. Germline CDR1 MNHEY, CDR2 SVGAGI. In nucleotides, the CDR3 is TGTGCCAGCAGCTTTAGAGGGTACAATGAGCAGTTCTTC. Translation gives CASSFRGYNEQFF.

V and J are TRBV10-1 and TRBJ2-2; D may be TRBD1 (6 bases). The V end was cut by 8 bases, the J end by 6 bases, with 13 bases between. CDR1 and CDR2 from the germline V gene are WNHNN and SYGVQD (reference sequence). The length of the CDR3 is 13 residues. The CDR3 reads CASGQSSPGELFF. The CDR3 DNA follows: TGCGCCAGCGGACAGTCGAGTCCCGGGGAGCTGTTTTTT.

The chain couples TRBV10-2 to TRBJ1-6; no clear D. V was trimmed by 5 bases and J by 7 bases, leaving 18 bases between them. The CDR3 spans 16 residues. Germline CDR1 is WSHSY and CDR2 is SAAADI. CDR3 sequence (DNA): TGCGCCAGCAGTTCCGGGTCCCAACCGTCCAATTCACCCCTCCACTTT. Translating it yields CASSSGSQPSNSPLHF.

On this clone itself: Other DNA sequences from this sample encode an identical CDR3 as well. The chain joins TRBV30 to TRBJ2-3, with no clear D. Germline loops: CDR1 GTSNPN, CDR2 SVGIG (reference sequence). This CDR3 contains 13 residues. V was shortened by 0 bases and J by 1 base, with 5 bases between the two germline ends. The CDR3 bases are TGTGCCTGGAGTGTTCGCGGCACAGATACGCAGTATTTT. It translates to CAWSVRGTDTQYF.

V is TRBV19 and J is TRBJ1-5, with D possibly being TRBD1 (6 bases). The CDR3 has 14 residues. From germline, CDR1 is LNHDA and CDR2 SQIVND (reference sequence). Trimming took off 5 bases at V and 6 bases at J, with 14 bases between the two ends. CDR3 amino acids: CASSPQGVGQPQHF. The CDR3 coding sequence is TGTGCCAGTAGTCCACAGGGAGTCGGTCAGCCCCAGCATTTT.